One and the same sample provided the 4 T cell receptor beta chains below, sequenced in a study of shared clonotypes between healthy human individuals. The repertoire was sequenced with immunoSEQ multiplex PCR; TCRdb's copy has only in-frame clones and lacks some. This table has over 700,000 clones, 72% appearing once. What was sequenced was memory CD4+ T cells sorted from blood. Specified subset: CD45RA-negative fraction. The receptors derive from a woman in her twenties or thirties in good health.

The rearrangement uses TRBV11-2 and TRBJ2-7, with 9 bases identical to TRBD1. The CDR3 consists of 16 residues. Per the germline V gene, CDR1 is SGHAT and CDR2 is FQNNGV. J gave up 7 bases and V 1 base, and 11 bases lay outside the gene matches. The CDR3 DNA reads as TGTGCCAGCAGCTTAGGACGCGGGACAGGGAGTTGGGAGCAGTACTTC. Its translation is CASSLGRGTGSWEQYF.

The rearrangement joins TRBV5-4 to TRBJ2-2, with a weak D call TRBD1 (6 bases). Germline V gene sequence: CDR1 SGHNT, CDR2 YYREEE (reference sequence). V lost 4 bases and J 5 bases, leaving 15 bases between the germline ends. There are 15 residues in the CDR3. The CDR3 reads CASSKTGSGTGELFF. CDR3 nucleotide sequence: TGTGCCAGCAGCAAGACAGGATCGGGGACCGGGGAGCTGTTTTTT. The full variable domain, rest sourced from reference TRBV5-4 and TRBJ2-2, is ETGVTQSPTHLIKTRGQQVTLRCSSQSGHNTVSWYQQALGQGPQFIFQYYREEENGRGNFPPRFSGLQFPNYSSELNVNALELDDSALYLCASSKTGSGTGELFFGEGSRLTVL.

The rearrangement links TRBV28 to TRBJ2-1, with no clear D. Germline lookup yields CDR1 MDHEN and CDR2 SYDVKM. The CDR3 totals 14 residues. V was shortened by 5 bases and J by 5 bases, with 13 bases between the two germline ends. CDR3 residues: CASSTSSADNEQFF. CDR3 nucleotide sequence: TGTGCCAGCAGTACCTCCAGCGCCGACAATGAGCAGTTCTTC. Based on the CDR3 plus reference TRBV28 and TRBJ2-1, the full variable domain is DVKVTQSSRYLVKRTGEKVFLECVQDMDHENMFWYRQDPGLGLRLIYFSYDVKMKEKGDIPEGYSVSREKKERFSLILESASTNQTSMYLCASSTSSADNEQFFGPGTRLTVL.

The CDR3 nucleotides read TGTGCCAGTGGGGGGTATTCGGGTCAGCCCCAGCATTTT. Protein product: CASGGYSGQPQHF. The V gene is TRBV19, the J gene TRBJ1-5; D may be TRBD1 (5 bases). The CDR3 covers 13 residues. CDR1 and CDR2 from the germline V gene are LNHDA and SQIVND (reference sequence). Trimming took 8 bases from V and 6 from J, leaving 14 bases between them.